Included here is one TCR beta chain sequence, with context. As processed by the authors: Estimated nucleated cell counts came from reference gene primer amplification. Only in-frame clones appear in the TCRdb table, and some are missing; sequencing was by immunoSEQ multiplex PCR. V, J and clone size were drawn from that table, and D and trimming were deduced from the DNA. The data show about 47,000 clones, roughly 80% seen once. The CDR3 runs to 14 residues. Looked up from germline, CDR1 is SNHLY and CDR2 is FYNNEI. The V end lost 3 bases, the J end lost 2 bases, and 9 bases lay between the germline ends. The data originate from a study of blood T cell repertoires in COVID-19. On the study more broadly: Whether acute or convalescent, the COVID-19 samples came from the United States, Italy and Spain. T cells, B-cell-depleted T cells, or PBMCs provided the cDNA or gDNA that served as material.

The specimen sequenced was peripheral blood. The chain couples TRBV2 to TRBJ2-3; D remains unclear. The origin of this receptor is a man aged 45-65 years with acute or convalescent COVID-19. CDR3 nucleotides: TGTGCCAGCAGTGATGGGCTTCCCACAGATACGCAGTATTTT. This sequence encodes CASSDGLPTDTQYF.